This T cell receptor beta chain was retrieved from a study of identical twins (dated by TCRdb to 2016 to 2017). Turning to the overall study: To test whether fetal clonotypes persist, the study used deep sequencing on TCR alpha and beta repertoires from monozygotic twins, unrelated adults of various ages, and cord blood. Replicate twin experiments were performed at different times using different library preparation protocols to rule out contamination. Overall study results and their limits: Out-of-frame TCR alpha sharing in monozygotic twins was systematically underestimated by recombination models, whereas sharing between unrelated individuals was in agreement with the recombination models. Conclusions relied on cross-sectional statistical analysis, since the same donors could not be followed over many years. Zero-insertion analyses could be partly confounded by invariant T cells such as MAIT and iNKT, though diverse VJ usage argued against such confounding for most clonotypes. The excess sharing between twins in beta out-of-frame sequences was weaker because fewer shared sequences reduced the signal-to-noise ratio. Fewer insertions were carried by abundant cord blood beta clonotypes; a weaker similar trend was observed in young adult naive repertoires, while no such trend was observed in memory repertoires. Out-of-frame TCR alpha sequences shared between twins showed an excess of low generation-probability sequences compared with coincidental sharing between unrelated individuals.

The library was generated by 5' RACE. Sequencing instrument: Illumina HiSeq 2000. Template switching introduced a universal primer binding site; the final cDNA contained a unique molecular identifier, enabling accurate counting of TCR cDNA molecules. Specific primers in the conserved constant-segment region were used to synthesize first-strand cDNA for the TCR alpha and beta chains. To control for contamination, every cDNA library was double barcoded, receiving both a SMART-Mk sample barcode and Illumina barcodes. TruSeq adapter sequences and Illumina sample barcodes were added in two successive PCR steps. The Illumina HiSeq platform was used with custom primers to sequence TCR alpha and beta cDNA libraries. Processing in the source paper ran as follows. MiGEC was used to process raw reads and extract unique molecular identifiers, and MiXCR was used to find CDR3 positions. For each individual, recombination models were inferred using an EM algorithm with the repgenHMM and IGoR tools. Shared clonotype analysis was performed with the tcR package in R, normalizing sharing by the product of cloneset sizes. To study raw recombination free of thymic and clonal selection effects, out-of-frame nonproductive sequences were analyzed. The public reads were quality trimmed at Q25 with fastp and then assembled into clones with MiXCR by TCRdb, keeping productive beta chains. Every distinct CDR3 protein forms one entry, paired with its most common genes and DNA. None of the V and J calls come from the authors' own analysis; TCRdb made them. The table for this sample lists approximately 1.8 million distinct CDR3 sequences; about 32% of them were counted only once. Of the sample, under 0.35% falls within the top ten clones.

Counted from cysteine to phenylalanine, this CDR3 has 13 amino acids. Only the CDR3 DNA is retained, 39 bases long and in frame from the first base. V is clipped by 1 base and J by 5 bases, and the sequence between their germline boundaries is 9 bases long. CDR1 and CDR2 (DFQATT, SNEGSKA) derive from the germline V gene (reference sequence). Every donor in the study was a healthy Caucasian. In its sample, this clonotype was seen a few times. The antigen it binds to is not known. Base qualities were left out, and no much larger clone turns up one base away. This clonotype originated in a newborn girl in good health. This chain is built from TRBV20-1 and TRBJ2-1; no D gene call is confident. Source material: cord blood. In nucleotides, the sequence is TGCAGTGCTAGAGTTGCATACGACAATGAGCAGTTCTTC. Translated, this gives CSARVAYDNEQFF.